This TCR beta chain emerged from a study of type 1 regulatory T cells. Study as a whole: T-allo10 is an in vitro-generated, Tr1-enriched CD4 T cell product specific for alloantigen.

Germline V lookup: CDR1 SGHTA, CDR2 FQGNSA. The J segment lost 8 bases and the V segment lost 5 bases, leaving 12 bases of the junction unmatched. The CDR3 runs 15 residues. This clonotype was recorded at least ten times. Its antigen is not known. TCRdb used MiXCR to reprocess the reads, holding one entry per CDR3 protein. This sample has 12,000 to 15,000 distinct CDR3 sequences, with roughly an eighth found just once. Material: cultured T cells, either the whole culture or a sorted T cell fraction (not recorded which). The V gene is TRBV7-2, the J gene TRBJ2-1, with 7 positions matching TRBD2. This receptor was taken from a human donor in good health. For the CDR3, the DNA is TGTGCCAGCAGCGATGGACTAGTTGTGTCCCATGAGCAGTTCTTC. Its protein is CASSDGLVVSHEQFF.